What follows are 14 T cell receptor beta chains derived from one specimen sequenced in a study of T cell responses to AZD1222 COVID-19 vaccine. Generated by immunoSEQ multiplex PCR, the TCRdb table keeps only in-frame clones and is missing some. The repertoire has some 50,000 clones, roughly 89% of them found once; the top ten carry 0.95% to 1.2%. The sample in question was peripheral blood, obtained 28 days after the second AZD1222 dose. The receptors here all came from an adult who received the AZD1222 COVID-19 vaccine.

The chain links TRBV18 to TRBJ2-5; D remains ambiguous. The CDR3 contains 13 residues. Trimming stripped 3 bases from V and 5 bases from J, with 10 bases between. Germline loops: CDR1 KGHSH, CDR2 LQKENI. This chain's CDR3 is CASSPRSLETQYF. The CDR3 nucleotides are TGTGCCAGCTCACCCAGGTCTCTGGAGACCCAGTACTTC. The variable domain in full, with the rest retrieved from reference TRBV18 and TRBJ2-5, is NAGVMQNPRHLVRRRGQEARLRCSPMKGHSHVYWYRQLPEEGLKFMVYLQKENIIDESGMPKERFSAEFPKEGPSILRIQQVVRGDSAAYFCASSPRSLETQYFGPGTRLLVL.

This chain joins TRBV5-1 and TRBJ2-3; D uncertain. The CDR3 spans 12 residues. Germline V gene lookup returns CDR1 SGHRS and CDR2 YFSETQ. Trimming took off 4 bases at V and 3 bases at J, with 6 bases between the two ends. Here the CDR3 reads CASSPATDTQYF. The CDR3, as DNA: TGCGCCAGCAGCCCAGCAACAGATACGCAGTATTTT.

V usage is TRBV6-5 and J usage is TRBJ2-1; 8 bases align to TRBD1. This CDR3 region has 13 residues. The ends lost 4 bases at V and 9 bases at J; junction bases unmatched: 5. From germline, CDR1 is MNHEY and CDR2 SVGAGI. CDR3 in amino acids: CASSFQGAFEQFF. Here the CDR3 DNA reads TGTGCCAGCAGTTTCCAGGGGGCTTTTGAGCAGTTCTTC.

The chain combines TRBV30 with TRBJ1-1; 7 positions agree with TRBD1. The CDR3 runs to 12 residues. Germline CDR1 GTSNPN, CDR2 SVGIG (reference sequence). V lost 5 bases and J lost 1; bases outside the gene matches: 1. The CDR3 DNA follows: TGTGCCTGGGGGACAGCGAACACTGAAGCTTTCTTT. It specifies CAWGTANTEAFF.

In DNA form, the CDR3 reads TGTGCCAGTAGTGGTACGCCGGCAGGCCGTAATGGCTACACCTTC. Its translation is CASSGTPAGRNGYTF. V is TRBV19 and J is TRBJ1-2, with D uncertain. The CDR3 sequence is 15 residues long. Germline assignment: CDR1 LNHDA and CDR2 SQIVND (reference sequence). Trimming left V 5 bases short and J 6 bases short, with 19 bases between.

The rearrangement links TRBV11-1 to TRBJ2-3; D is unresolved. This CDR3 comprises 14 residues. CDR1 and CDR2 from the germline V gene are SGHAT and FQDESV (reference sequence). With 5 bases removed from V and 5 bases from J, the gap between germline ends came to 14 bases. CDR3 loop: CASSAWGRVDTQYF. CDR3 in DNA: TGTGCCAGCAGCGCCTGGGGTCGTGTAGATACGCAGTATTTT. The full variable domain, with the rest looked up from reference TRBV11-1 and TRBJ2-3, is EAEVAQSPRYKITEKSQAVAFWCDPISGHATLYWYRQILGQGPELLVQFQDESVVDDSQLPKDRFSAERLKGVDSTLKIQPAELGDSAMYLCASSAWGRVDTQYFGPGTRLTVL.

The chain uses TRBV6-5 and TRBJ2-7; D not resolved. The length of the CDR3 is 12 residues. The germline gives CDR1 MNHEY, CDR2 SVGAGI. The germline V and J ends were trimmed by 6 bases and 3 bases, with 9 bases remaining between them. CDR3 loop: CASSLDGYEQYF. CDR3 sequence (DNA): TGTGCCAGCAGCTTGGACGGCTACGAGCAGTACTTC.

This rearrangement joins TRBV12-3 or TRBV12-4 to TRBJ1-2; 9 nucleotides agree with TRBD1. The CDR3 length is 13 residues. Unmatched junction bases numbered 3, after V lost 4 bases and J lost 6 bases. The CDR3 DNA reads as TGTGCCAGCAGTTCAACAGGGGGCGATGGCTACACCTTC. It yields the protein CASSSTGGDGYTF.

CDR3 sequence: CASSYRGTDSPLHF. DNA of the CDR3: TGTGCCAGCAGTTACAGGGGGACGGATTCACCCCTCCACTTT. The chain combines TRBV6-6 with TRBJ1-6; TRBD1 might be the D (6 bases). The CDR3 extends over 14 amino acids. V was shortened by 2 bases and J by 8 bases, with 10 bases between the two germline ends. Germline CDR1 reads MNHNY; CDR2 reads SVGAGI (reference sequence).

The V gene is TRBV7-2, the J gene TRBJ1-6; D is ambiguous. Germline values: CDR1 SGHTA, CDR2 FQGNSA. The CDR3 covers 17 residues. The germline V and J ends were trimmed by 0 bases and 7 bases, with 16 bases remaining between them. CDR3 sequence: CASSLAAFGLRNSPLHF. The DNA of the CDR3 is TGTGCCAGCAGCTTAGCGGCTTTCGGGTTGAGGAATTCACCCCTCCACTTT.

The gene calls are TRBV7-2 and TRBJ2-3; a possible D gene is TRBD2 (6 bases). Trimming left V 3 bases short and J 1 base short, with 8 bases between. CDR3 size: 14 residues. Germline V gives CDR1 SGHTA, CDR2 FQGNSA. The CDR3 loop reads CASSFLARTDTQYF. The CDR3 bases are TGTGCCAGCAGCTTCCTAGCGCGCACAGATACGCAGTATTTT. Supplemented by reference TRBV7-2 and TRBJ2-3, the full variable domain reads GAGVSQSPSNKVTEKGKDVELRCDPISGHTALYWYRQSLGQGLEFLIYFQGNSAPDKSGLPSDRFSAERTGGSVSTLTIQRTQQEDSAVYLCASSFLARTDTQYFGPGTRLTVL.

The J gene is TRBJ1-3, the V gene TRBV4-1; TRBD1 matches 7 bases. CDR1 and CDR2 (germline): MGHRA, YSYEKL. The CDR3 totals 15 residues. Losses at the gene ends were 4 bases for V and 2 bases for J; bases not matched to a gene: 5. CDR3 sequence reads: CASSRQQGPGNTIYF. The CDR3 DNA follows: TGCGCCAGCAGCCGCCAACAGGGGCCTGGAAACACCATATATTTT.

A note on this clone: One end of the junction varies from germline; a read error may be responsible. The chain is built from TRBV6-5 and TRBJ1-5; a weak D match, TRBD1 (6 bases). The CDR3 consists of 14 residues. From germline, CDR1 is MNHEY and CDR2 SVGAGI. DNA for the CDR3: TGTGCCAGCAATTACAGGGCAGAGAATCAGCCCCAGCATTTT. Translating it yields CASNYRAENQPQHF.

The CDR3 loop is CASSLVGTSFYNEQFF. The CDR3 DNA reads as TGTGCCAGCAGCTTAGTGGGGACTAGTTTCTACAATGAGCAGTTCTTC. The chain joins TRBV7-8 to TRBJ2-1; 8 positions agree with TRBD2. The CDR3 length is 16 residues. With 1 base clipped from V and 3 bases from J, the junction kept 5 bases outside the gene matches. CDR1 is SGHVS, CDR2 FQNEAQ, per germline.